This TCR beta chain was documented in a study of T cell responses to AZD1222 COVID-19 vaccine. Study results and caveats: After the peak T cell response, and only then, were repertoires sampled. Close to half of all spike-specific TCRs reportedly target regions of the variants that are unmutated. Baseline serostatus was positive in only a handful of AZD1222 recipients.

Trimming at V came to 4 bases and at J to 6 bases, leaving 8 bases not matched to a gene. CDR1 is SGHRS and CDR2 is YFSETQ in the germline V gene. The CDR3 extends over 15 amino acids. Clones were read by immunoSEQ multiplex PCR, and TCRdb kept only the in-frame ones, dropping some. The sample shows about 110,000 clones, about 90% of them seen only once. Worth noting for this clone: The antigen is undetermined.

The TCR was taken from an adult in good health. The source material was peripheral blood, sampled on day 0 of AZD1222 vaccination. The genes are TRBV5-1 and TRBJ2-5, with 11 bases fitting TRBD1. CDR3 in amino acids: CASSGRTGGVKTQYF. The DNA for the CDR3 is TGCGCCAGCAGCGGAAGGACAGGGGGCGTGAAGACCCAGTACTTC.